This T cell receptor (beta chain) was captured by sequencing in a study of T cells in Graves' hyperthyroidism and ophthalmopathy. Overall study: Upon initial diagnosis and before any treatment, peripheral blood was collected.

This CDR3 region has 16 residues. Germline assignment: CDR1 SNHLY and CDR2 FYNNEI. V trimming: 8 bases; J trimming: 4 bases; junction bases outside the gene matches: 9. Patients aged 18 to 65 with hyperthyroidism were newly diagnosed, with duration under 2 months. Points from the study as a whole: Most expanded thyroid clonotypes above 0.001 also appeared in blood.

The sample holds many counts of this clonotype. Its antigen is undetermined. Amplification yielded TCR beta CDR3 regions, with RNA transcripts as the source. First-round RT-PCR targeting the TCR CDR3 was performed with the HTBI primer set. TCRdb fed the multiplex PCR reads into MiXCR, producing one record per CDR3 protein. The sample records some 440,000 distinct CDR3 sequences, approximately 15% being singletons. V and J are TRBV2 and TRBJ2-5; TRBD2 agrees at 14 bases. The source of this sequence is a woman between 18 and 29 years old with Graves' hyperthyroidism. The material sequenced was blood. The DNA of the CDR3 is TGTGCCAGCCGGACTAGCGGGGGGAGTTGGGGAGAGACCCAGTACTTC. It is translated as CASRTSGGSWGETQYF.